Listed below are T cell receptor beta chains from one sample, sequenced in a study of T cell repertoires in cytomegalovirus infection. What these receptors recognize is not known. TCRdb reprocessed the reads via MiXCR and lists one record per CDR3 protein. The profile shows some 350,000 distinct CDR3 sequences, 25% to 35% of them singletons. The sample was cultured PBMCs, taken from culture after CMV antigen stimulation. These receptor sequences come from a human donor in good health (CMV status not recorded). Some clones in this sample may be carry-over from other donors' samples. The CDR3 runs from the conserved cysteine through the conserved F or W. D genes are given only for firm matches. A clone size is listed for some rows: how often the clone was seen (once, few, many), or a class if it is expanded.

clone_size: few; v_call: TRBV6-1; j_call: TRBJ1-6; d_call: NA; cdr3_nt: TGTGCCAGCAGTGATAGCCCAGGGGATTCACCCCTCCACTTT; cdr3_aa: CASSDSPGDSPLHF
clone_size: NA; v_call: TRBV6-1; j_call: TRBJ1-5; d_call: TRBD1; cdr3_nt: TGTGCCAGCAGTGGCCCCGGGGACAGCTATAGCAATCAGCCCCAGCATTTT; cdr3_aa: CASSGPGDSYSNQPQHF
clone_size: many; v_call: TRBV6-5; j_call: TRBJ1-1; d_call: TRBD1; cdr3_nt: TGTGCCAGCAGTTATACAGGGGATAGCTATACCACTGAAGCTTTCTTT; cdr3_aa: CASSYTGDSYTTEAFF
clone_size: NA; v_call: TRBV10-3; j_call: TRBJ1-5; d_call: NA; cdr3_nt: TGTGCCATCAGGGAGAGCGGAGATAGCAATCAGCCCCAGCATTTT; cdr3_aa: CAIRESGDSNQPQHF
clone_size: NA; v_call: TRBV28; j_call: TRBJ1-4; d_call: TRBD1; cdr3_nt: TGTGCCAGCAGTCCCGGGACAGGGTGGGAAAAACTGTTTTTT; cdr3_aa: CASSPGTGWEKLFF
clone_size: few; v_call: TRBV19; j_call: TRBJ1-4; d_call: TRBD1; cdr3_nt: TGTGCCACCCTTAGGAACAGGGGAGATGAAAAACTGTTTTTT; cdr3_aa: CATLRNRGDEKLFF
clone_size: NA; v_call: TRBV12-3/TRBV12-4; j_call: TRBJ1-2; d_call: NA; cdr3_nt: TGTGCCAGCAGTTTTAACAGTCTAAATTATGGCTACACCTTC; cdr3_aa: CASSFNSLNYGYTF
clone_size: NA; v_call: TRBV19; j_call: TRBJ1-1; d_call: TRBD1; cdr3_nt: TGTGCCAGTAGTATGGGACAGGGAACTGAAGCTTTCTTT; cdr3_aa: CASSMGQGTEAFF
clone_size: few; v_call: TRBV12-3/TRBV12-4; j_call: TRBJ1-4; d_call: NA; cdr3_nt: TGTGCCAGCAGGCCTACTAATGAAAAACTGTTTTTT; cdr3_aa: CASRPTNEKLFF
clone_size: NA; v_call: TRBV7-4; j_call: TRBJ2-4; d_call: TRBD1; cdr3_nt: TGTGCCAGCAGCTTTCTGTTTGGACAGGGTGGCAACATTCAGTACTTC; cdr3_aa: CASSFLFGQGGNIQYF
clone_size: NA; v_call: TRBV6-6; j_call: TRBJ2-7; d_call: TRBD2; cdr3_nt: TGTGCCAGCAGTTACTCGGTAGCGGGCAACTACGAGCAGTACTTC; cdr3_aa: CASSYSVAGNYEQYF
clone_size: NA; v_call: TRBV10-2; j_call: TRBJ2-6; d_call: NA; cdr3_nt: TGCGCCAGCAGTGAATGGGGGGGCGGGGCCAACGTCCTGACTTTC; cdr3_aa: CASSEWGGGANVLTF
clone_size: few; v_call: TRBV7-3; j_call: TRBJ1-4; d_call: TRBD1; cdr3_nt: TGTGCCAGCAGCCTTACAGGGGGCGATGGTGAAAAACTGTTTTTT; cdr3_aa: CASSLTGGDGEKLFF
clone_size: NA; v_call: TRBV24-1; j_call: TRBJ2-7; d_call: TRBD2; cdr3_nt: TGTGCCACCGGGACTAGCGGGAGCCCCAACGAGCAGTACTTC; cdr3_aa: CATGTSGSPNEQYF
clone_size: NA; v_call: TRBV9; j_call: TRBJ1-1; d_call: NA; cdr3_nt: TGTGCCAGCAGCAGGGGTGGTTTATCTGAAGCTTTCTTT; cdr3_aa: CASSRGGLSEAFF
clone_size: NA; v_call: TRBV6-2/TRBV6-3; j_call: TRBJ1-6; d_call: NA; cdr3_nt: TGTGCCAGCAGTTACTCGAGGGCCAGCTCCTATAATTCACCCCTCCACTTT; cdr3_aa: CASSYSRASSYNSPLHF
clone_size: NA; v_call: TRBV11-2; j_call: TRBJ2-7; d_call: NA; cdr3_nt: TGTGCCAGCAGCTCAAGACAGGCTAACTCCTACGAGCAGTACTTC; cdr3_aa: CASSSRQANSYEQYF
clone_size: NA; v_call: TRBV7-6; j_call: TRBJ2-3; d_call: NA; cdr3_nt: TGTGCCAGCAACTTTAAGAGAACGGGGCGGGCAGATACGCAGTATTTT; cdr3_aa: CASNFKRTGRADTQYF
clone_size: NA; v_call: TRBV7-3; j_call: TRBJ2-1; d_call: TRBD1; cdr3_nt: TGTGCCAGCAGCCCGGGGACAGGGGGAATCGGTGAGCAGTTCTTC; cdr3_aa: CASSPGTGGIGEQFF
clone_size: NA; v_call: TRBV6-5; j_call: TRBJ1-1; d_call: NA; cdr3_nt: TGTGCCAGCACTTCATTCACGAACACTGAAGCTTTCTTT; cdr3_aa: CASTSFTNTEAFF
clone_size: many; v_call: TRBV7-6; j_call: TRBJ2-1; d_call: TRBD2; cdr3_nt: TGTGCCAGCAGCTCTAGCGGAAGCTACAATGAGCAGTTCTTC; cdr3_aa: CASSSSGSYNEQFF
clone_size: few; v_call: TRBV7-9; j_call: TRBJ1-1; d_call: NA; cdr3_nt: TGTGCCAGCAGTTACGGGGCGAACACTGAAGCTTTCTTT; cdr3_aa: CASSYGANTEAFF
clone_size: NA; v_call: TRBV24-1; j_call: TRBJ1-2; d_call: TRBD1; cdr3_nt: TGTGCCACCAGTGATCAGGGACAGGACTATGGCTACACCTTC; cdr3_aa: CATSDQGQDYGYTF
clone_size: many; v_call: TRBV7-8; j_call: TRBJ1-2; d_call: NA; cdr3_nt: TGTGCCAGCAGCTTAGAGCGGGTACAGCGGCCGGGAGCTAACTATGGCTACACCTTC; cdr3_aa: CASSLERVQRPGANYGYTF
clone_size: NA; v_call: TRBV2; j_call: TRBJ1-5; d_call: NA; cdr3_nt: TGTGCCAGCAGTAACGGTGTTGGGCGCAATCAGCCCCAGCATTTT; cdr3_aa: CASSNGVGRNQPQHF
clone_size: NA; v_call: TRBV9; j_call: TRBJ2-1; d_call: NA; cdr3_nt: TGTGCCAGCAGCGTAGCGGACTACAATGAGCAGTTCTTC; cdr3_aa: CASSVADYNEQFF
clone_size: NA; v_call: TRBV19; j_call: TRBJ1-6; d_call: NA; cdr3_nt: TGTGCCAGTAGTACCCCCGCGCAGGGCACTTCACCCCTCCACTTT; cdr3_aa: CASSTPAQGTSPLHF
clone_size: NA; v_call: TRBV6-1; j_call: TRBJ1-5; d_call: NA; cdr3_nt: TGTGCCAGCAGTGATGCCCAGACAGTGTATCAGCCCCAGCATTTT; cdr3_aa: CASSDAQTVYQPQHF
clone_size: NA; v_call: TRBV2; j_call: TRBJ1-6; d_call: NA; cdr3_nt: TGTGCCAGCAGTGAAGCGGAGGGCGGTTCACCCCTCCACTTT; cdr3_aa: CASSEAEGGSPLHF
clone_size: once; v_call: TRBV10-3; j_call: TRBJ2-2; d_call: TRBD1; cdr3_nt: TGTGCCATGGGACAGGGGGGCACCGGGGAGCTGTTTTTT; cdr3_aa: CAMGQGGTGELFF
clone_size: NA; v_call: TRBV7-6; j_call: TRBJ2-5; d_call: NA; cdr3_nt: TGTGCCAGCAGCTTGGGGGGTGTGGGAGAGACCCAGTACTTC; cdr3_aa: CASSLGGVGETQYF
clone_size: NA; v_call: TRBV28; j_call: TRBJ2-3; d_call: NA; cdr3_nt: TGTGCCAGCAGTTTACAGGGTAATACGCAGTATTTT; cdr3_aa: CASSLQGNTQYF
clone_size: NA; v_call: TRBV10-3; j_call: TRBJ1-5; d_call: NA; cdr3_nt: TGTGCCATCAGTGAGTCATGGCTCACCCATGGCAATCAGCCCCAGCATTTT; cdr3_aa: CAISESWLTHGNQPQHF
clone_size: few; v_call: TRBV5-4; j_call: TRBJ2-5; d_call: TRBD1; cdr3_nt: TGTGCCAGCAGATGGGACAGGGGAGAGACCCAGTACTTC; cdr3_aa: CASRWDRGETQYF
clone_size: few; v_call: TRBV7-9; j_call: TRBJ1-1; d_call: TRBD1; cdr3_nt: TGTGCCAGCAGTAGACCGGGACAGGGTTTCATGAACACTGAAGCTTTCTTT; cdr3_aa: CASSRPGQGFMNTEAFF
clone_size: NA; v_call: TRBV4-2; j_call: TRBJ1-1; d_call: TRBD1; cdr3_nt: TGTGCCAGCAGCCAGGCCGGGACAGGGTTTAGGGCTGAAGCTTTCTTT; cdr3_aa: CASSQAGTGFRAEAFF
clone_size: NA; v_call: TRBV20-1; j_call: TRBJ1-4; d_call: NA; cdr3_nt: TGCAGTGCTAGAGAACACTCTAATGAAAAACTGTTTTTT; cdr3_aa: CSAREHSNEKLFF
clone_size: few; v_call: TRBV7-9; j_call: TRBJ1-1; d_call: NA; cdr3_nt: TGTGCCAGCAGCTTAAAGCTTGCGTCTGAAGCTTTCTTT; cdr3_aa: CASSLKLASEAFF
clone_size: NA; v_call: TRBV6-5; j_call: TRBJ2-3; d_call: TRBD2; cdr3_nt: TGTGCCAGCAGCCCCTCATCATTAGCGGGAGGGATAAGCGATACGCAGTATTTT; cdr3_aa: CASSPSSLAGGISDTQYF
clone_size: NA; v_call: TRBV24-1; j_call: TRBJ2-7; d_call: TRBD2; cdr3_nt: TGTGCCACCAGTGATTCAGCGCGGGGGGAGCAGTACTTC; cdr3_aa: CATSDSARGEQYF
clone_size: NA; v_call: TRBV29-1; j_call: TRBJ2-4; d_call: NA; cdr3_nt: TGCAGCGTCCCCGGGGAGGCCAAAAACATTCAGTATTTC; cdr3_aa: CSVPGEAKNIQYF
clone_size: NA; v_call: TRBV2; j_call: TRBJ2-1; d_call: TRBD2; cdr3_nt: TGTGCCAGCAGATCTGGGACTAGCGCAAATTACAATGAGCAGTTCTTC; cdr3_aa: CASRSGTSANYNEQFF
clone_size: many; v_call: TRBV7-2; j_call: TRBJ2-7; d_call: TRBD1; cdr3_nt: TGTGCCAGCAGCTTAGTAAGGACAGGGCCCTACGAGCAGTACTTC; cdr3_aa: CASSLVRTGPYEQYF
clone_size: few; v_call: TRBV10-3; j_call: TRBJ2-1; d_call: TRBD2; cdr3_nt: TGTGCCATCCTAGCGGAGACCTACAATGAGCAGTTCTTC; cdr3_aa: CAILAETYNEQFF
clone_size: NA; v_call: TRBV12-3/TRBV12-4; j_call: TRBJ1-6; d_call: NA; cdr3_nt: TGTGCCAGCAGTTTGGCCCGGGGCCTTAATTCACCCCTCCACTTT; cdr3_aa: CASSLARGLNSPLHF
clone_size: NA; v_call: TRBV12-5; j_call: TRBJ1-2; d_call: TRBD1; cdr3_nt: TGTGCTAGTGGTTTGGTAAAGGGGGCGAGCTATGGCTACACCTTC; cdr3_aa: CASGLVKGASYGYTF
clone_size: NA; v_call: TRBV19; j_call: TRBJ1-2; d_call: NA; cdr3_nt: TGTGCCAGTAGTATAGACTCGAGTGGTGGCTACACCTTC; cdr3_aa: CASSIDSSGGYTF
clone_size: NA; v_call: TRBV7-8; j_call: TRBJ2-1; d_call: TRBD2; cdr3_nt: TGTGCCAGCAGCTTAGAACGTATCGGGAGGGGTGAGCAGTTCTTC; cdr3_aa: CASSLERIGRGEQFF
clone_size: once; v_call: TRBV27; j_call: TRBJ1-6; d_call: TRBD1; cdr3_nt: TGTGCCAGCAGCCTGGGACAGGCGTCGTCACCCCTCCACTTT; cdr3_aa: CASSLGQASSPLHF